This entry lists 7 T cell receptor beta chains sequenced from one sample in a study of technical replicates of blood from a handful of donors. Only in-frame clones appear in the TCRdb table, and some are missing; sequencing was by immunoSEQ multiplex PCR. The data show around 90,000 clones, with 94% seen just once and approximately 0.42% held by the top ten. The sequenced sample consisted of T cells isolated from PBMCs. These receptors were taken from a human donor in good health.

The CDR3 spells CASSPPSGLGNEQFF. In DNA, the CDR3 is TGTGCCAGCAGCCCGCCTAGCGGGCTCGGGAATGAGCAGTTCTTC. The chain uses TRBV7-9 and TRBJ2-1, with 8 nucleotides matching TRBD2. The ends lost 5 bases at V and 7 bases at J; junction bases unmatched: 10. Germline CDR1 SEHNR, CDR2 FQNEAQ (reference sequence). The CDR3 has 15 amino acids.

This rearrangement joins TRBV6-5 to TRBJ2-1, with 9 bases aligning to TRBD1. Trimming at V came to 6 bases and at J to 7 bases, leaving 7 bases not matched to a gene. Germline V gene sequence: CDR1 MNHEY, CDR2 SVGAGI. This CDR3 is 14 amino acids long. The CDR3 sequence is CASSPTGGWNEQFF. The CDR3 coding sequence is TGTGCCAGCAGCCCCACAGGGGGCTGGAATGAGCAGTTCTTC.

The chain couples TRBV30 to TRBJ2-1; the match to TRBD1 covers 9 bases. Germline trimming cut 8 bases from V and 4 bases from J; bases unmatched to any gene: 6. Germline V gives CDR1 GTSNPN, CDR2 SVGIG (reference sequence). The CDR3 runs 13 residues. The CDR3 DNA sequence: TGTGCCCGCAGGACAGGGGCATACAATGAGCAGTTCTTC. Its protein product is CARRTGAYNEQFF. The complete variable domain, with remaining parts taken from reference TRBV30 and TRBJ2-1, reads SQTIHQWPATLVQPVGSPLSLECTVEGTSNPNLYWYRQAAGRGLQLLFYSVGIGQISSEVPQNLSASRPQDRQFILSSKKLLLSDSGFYLCARRTGAYNEQFFGPGTRLTVL.

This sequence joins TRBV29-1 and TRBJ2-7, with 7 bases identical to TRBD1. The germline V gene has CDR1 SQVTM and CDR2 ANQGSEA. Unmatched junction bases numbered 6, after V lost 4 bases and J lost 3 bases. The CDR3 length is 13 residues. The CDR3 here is CSVGPGQHYEQYF. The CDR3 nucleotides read TGCAGCGTTGGGCCGGGACAGCACTACGAGCAGTACTTC.

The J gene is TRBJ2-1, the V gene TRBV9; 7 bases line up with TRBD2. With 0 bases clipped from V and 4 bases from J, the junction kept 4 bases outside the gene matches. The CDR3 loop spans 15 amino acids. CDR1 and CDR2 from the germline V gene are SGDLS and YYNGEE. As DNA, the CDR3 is TGTGCCAGCAGCGTAGAAAGCGGGATATACAATGAGCAGTTCTTC. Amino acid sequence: CASSVESGIYNEQFF.

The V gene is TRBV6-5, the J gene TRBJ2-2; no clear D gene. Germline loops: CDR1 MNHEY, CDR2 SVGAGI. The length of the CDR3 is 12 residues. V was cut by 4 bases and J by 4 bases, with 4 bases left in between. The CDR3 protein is CASSWSTGELFF. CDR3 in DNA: TGTGCCAGCAGTTGGAGCACCGGGGAGCTGTTTTTT.

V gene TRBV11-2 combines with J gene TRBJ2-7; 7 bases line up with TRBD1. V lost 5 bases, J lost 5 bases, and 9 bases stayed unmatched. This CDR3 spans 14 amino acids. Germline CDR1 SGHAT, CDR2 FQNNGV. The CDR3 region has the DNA TGTGCCAGCAGCCCACTGACAGGGCTAGACGAGCAGTACTTC. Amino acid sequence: CASSPLTGLDEQYF.